Detailed here is one TCR beta chain. The assay was immunoSEQ multiplex PCR, and TCRdb's table has in-frame clones only and misses some. The table shows a few hundred thousand clones, with roughly 86% occurring only once. This sample stems from a study of blood T cell repertoires in COVID-19. Overall study: From T cells, B-cell-depleted T cells, or PBMCs came the material, which was cDNA or gDNA.

This CDR3 comprises 16 residues. Germline CDR1 reads SGHTA; CDR2 reads FQGNSA. V dropped 2 bases and J dropped 0 bases, with 11 bases sitting between them. Material for sequencing was peripheral blood. The sequence derives from a man aged 18 to 30 with active or convalescent COVID-19. The chain combines TRBV7-2 with TRBJ1-3; D ambiguous. CDR3 in DNA: TGTGCCAGCAGCTTACACGCGGCCAGCTCTGGAAACACCATATATTTT. This gives the protein CASSLHAASSGNTIYF.